This T cell receptor beta chain was sequenced in a study of early stage breast cancer tumors. At the level of the study: Each sample averaged about 9.4-fold read coverage. Study conclusions and caveats: Most shared enriched TCRB sequences were commonly generated ones.

Clones were read by immunoSEQ multiplex PCR, and TCRdb kept only the in-frame ones, dropping some. The sample shows tens of thousands of clones, 65% to 85% of them seen only once. The table lists this clone with a count of one. Its antigen remains unidentified. The sequenced sample consisted of blood. This receptor was taken from a person between 60 and 70 years old with breast cancer.

This CDR3 reads CASSQGIRTEAMNTEAFF. Here the CDR3 DNA reads TGCGCCAGCAGCCAGGGGATTCGTACAGAGGCAATGAACACTGAAGCTTTCTTT. The gene calls are TRBV4-3 and TRBJ1-1; no firm D call. Germline lookup yields CDR1 LGHNA and CDR2 YSLEER. V was clipped by 3 bases and J by 0 bases, with 20 bases between them. The CDR3 length is 18 residues.